What follows is one T cell receptor (beta chain) and its context. In this sample, this clonotype turned up many times. Its antigen is unknown. The sample holds no much larger clone one base away, and base qualities are not on file. The study collected follow-up blood from HIV-infected patients roughly three months, about 14 weeks, after antiretroviral therapy began. Whole blood was used without fractionating the cells, so the repertoire represented all peripheral T cells without sorting. An approximately 2.3 ml sample of peripheral blood was drawn into Tempus tubes for RNA extraction. Enrollment excluded patients who had febrile or AIDS-related illness, tumors, hepatitis B or C coinfection, immunomodulatory therapy, recent vaccination or treatment interruptions. Residual genomic DNA was removed with the TURBO-DNase kit and globin mRNA was depleted with GLOBINclear. This specimen comes from a study of HIV-infected patients and healthy controls (dated by TCRdb to the mid-2010s). Concerning the study at large: Although they stayed below normal ranges, CD4 counts in about 85% of the 16 patients rose modestly but significantly after three months of therapy. No consistent shift in CD8 counts was seen during early therapy, whereas a slight rise was seen in the CD4:CD8 ratio. An undetectable viral load was attained by 11 of 16 patients by the second bleed and by all patients after a further year of therapy. Overall T-cell lymphocytopenia was not observed in the patients, and no significant difference from controls was found in total CDR3 counts per chain. The question the study tested was whether immune perturbation and reconstitution could be captured by deep TCR repertoire sequencing of small blood samples from HIV patients.

The research as a whole found: Most CMV-associated CDR3s became more frequent during therapy, although their change was not significant, whereas HIV-associated CDR3s showed a significant decrease in frequency. Mean usage differed significantly between HIV-infected patients and controls for eight alpha and eight beta V genes. Donor HLA types were not determined in the study. The use of whole blood limited sequencing depth and precluded separation of the dynamics of distinct T-cell subpopulations. Roughly threefold more distinct CDR3s and higher Shannon diversity were observed in healthy control repertoires than in untreated HIV+ repertoires. In size-matched repertoire data, the apparent post-therapy recovery of the Gini index in HIV-infected patients was not replicated. By Jaccard index and by the count of highly shared sequences, healthy controls shared more CDR3s between individuals than HIV+ patients did. The therapy captured by the treated samples lasted only approximately 3 months, arguably too short a period to observe immune reconstitution given low adult thymic output. MAIT cell alpha-chain CDR3s were found at high frequency in healthy controls but were severely depleted in HIV+ repertoires. Differing numbers of distinct sequences in patients and controls hindered comparison, and size-matching assigned excessive weight to rare events in the HIV-infected data. Processing included only sixteen HIV-infected individuals, and this was regarded by the authors as a major limit on how widely the findings apply. In the samples, alpha-beta chain pairing was left undetermined. The study cohorts differed slightly in age and sex profile, but those differences did not account for the observed differences in diversity. Oligoclonality may be reflected in the significantly higher mean Gini indices of HIV-infected repertoires compared with controls.

500 to 600 ng RNA was reverse transcribed with SuperScript III using primers against the alpha and beta constant regions. Separate alpha and beta chain libraries were generated by chain-specific third strand synthesis with multiplexing indices. The protocol used a single primer pair to amplify all rearrangements within a chain, which avoided primer bias, and attached molecular barcodes to each cDNA molecule. Purified cDNA was joined by T4 RNA Ligase 1 to a 5' RACE adapter carrying a random hexamer and the SP2 sequencing primer site. With slow temperature ramps used to favor optimal annealing, second strand synthesis was primed from the SP2 site with Phusion polymerase. Joined together, two random hexamer sequences that had both been added before amplification formed the 12-nucleotide barcode of each molecule. A brief initial PCR introduced P5 and P7 adapter elements together with a second index, and a roughly 25-cycle amplification PCR using P5s and P7 primers was subsequently performed. Libraries received 27 PCR cycles in total, were quantified on a Qubit, sized on a Bioanalyzer, and diluted to around 4 nM. Sequencing of the normalized libraries was performed on an Illumina MiSeq with 2 x 250 paired-end kits. Reverse transcription reactions were cleaned up on MinElute columns and eluted into 9.5 to 10 ul Tris-Cl. The adapter ligations were run for roughly 25 hours at 16 degrees C, and AMPure XP beads at a 1:1 ratio were afterwards used to clean them. As for the original processing: A modified Decombinator that output V, J, insert and barcode information was used to process the demultiplexed FASTQ files. Sequences sharing a barcode but differing from the dominant sequence were discarded as errors, and barcodes clustered at Levenshtein distance 3 were counted to estimate original cDNA molecules. Downstream analyses used R packages ineq, vegan, igraph and RCytoscape, with IMGT nomenclature and CDR3 definitions. To avoid skew from clonal expansion, each TCR was counted once, and V gene usage was computed over distinct sequences. Unique CDR3 amino acid sequences within a donor were connected in similarity networks whenever two sequences differed by a single Levenshtein edit. The authors compiled published HIV-specific CDR3s (around 90 alpha, roughly 760 beta) and CMV-specific CDR3s (approximately 14 alpha, more than 200 beta) and searched for them in the repertoires. It was shown by random subsampling to size-matched repertoires that the decreased diversity of patients was not caused by their lower sequence numbers. TCRdb cleaned the public reads at Q25 with fastp, built clones with MiXCR and kept in-frame beta chains. A single entry per CDR3 protein holds the most common genes and DNA from its merged rows. TCRdb's processing, not the authors' own work, is the source of the V and J calls. Present in this sample are 18,000 or so distinct CDR3 sequences, roughly 7.9% of which were seen just once. The top ten hold around 20% of the sample.

There are 15 amino acids in the CDR3, from cysteine to phenylalanine inclusive. Here the CDR3 DNA is all that survives: 45 bases in frame from base 1. Per the germline V gene, MDHEN is the CDR1 and SYDVKM is the CDR2. V loses 7 bases, J loses 7 bases, and the germline ends lie 20 bases apart. The receptor was isolated from an adult with HIV infection. Sequences were derived from blood, sampled during antiretroviral therapy. The sequence is built from TRBV28 and TRBJ2-4; a weak D assignment points to TRBD1 (5 bases agree). This receptor has the CDR3 CASNLPTAEGNIQYF. The DNA reads as follows: TGTGCCAGCAACTTACCGACAGCCGAAGGGAACATTCAGTACTTC.